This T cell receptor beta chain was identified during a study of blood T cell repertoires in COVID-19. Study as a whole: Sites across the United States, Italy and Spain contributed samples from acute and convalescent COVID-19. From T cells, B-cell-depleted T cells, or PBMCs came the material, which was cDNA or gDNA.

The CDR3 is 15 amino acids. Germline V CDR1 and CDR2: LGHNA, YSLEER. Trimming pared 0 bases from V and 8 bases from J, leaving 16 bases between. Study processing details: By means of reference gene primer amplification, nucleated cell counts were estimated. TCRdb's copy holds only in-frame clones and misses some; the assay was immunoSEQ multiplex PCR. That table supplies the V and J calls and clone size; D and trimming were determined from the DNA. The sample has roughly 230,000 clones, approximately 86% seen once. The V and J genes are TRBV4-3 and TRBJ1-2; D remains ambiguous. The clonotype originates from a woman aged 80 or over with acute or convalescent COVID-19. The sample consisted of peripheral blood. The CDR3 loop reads CASSQDLVTFRGYTF. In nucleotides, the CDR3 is TGCGCCAGCAGCCAAGATCTTGTAACGTTTAGAGGCTACACCTTC.